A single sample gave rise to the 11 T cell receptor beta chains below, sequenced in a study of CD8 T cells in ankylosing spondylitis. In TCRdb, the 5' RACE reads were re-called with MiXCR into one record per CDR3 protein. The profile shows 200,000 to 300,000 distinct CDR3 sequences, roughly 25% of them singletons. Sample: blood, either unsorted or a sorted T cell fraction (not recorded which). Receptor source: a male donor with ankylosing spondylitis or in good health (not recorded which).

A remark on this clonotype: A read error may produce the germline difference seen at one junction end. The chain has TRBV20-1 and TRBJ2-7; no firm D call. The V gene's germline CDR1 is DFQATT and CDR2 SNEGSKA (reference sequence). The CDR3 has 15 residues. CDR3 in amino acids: CSARRGAVPSYGQYF. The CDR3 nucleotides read TGCAGTGCTAGACGCGGCGCGGTGCCTTCCTACGGGCAGTACTTC.

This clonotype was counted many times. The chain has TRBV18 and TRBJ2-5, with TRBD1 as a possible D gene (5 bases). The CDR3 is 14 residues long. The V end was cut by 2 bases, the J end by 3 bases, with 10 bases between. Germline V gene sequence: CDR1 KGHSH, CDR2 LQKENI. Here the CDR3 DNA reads TGTGCCAGCTCACCAGGAGCAGGGAAAGAGACCCAGTACTTC. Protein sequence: CASSPGAGKETQYF. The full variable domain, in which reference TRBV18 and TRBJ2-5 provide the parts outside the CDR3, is NAGVMQNPRHLVRRRGQEARLRCSPMKGHSHVYWYRQLPEEGLKFMVYLQKENIIDESGMPKERFSAEFPKEGPSILRIQQVVRGDSAAYFCASSPGAGKETQYFGPGTRLLVL.

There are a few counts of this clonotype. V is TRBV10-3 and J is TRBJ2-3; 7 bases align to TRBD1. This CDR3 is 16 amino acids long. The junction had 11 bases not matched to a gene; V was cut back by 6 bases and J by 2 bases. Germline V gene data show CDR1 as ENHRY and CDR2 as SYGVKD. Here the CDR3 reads CAIRSDRPSDTDTQYF. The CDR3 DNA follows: TGTGCCATCAGGTCGGACAGGCCTTCAGACACAGATACGCAGTATTTT.

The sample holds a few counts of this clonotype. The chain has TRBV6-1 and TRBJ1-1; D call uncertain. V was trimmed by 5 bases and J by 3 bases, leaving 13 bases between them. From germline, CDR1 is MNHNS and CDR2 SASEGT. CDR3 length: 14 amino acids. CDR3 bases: TGTGCCAGCAGTCTCCTGGAATGGGACACTGAAGCTTTCTTT. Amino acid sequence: CASSLLEWDTEAFF.

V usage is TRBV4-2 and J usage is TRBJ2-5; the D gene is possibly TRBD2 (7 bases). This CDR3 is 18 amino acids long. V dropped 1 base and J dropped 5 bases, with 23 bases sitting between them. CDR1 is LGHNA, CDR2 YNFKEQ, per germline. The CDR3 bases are TGTGCCAGCAGCCAAGGGTCAAGTTTGGGGGGGGCGGAGGAGACCCAGTACTTC. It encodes CASSQGSSLGGAEETQYF.

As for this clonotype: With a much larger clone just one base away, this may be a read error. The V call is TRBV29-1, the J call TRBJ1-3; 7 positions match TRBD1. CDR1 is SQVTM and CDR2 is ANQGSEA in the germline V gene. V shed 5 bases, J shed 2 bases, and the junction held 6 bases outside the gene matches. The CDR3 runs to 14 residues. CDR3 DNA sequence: TGCAGCGTTCCCCTCGACAGGGCTGGAAACACCATATATTTT. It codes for CSVPLDRAGNTIYF.

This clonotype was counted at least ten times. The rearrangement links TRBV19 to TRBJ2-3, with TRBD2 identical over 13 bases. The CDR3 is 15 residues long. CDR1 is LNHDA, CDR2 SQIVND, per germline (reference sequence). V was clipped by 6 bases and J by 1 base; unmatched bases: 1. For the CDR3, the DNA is TGTGCCAGTAGACTAGCGGGGGGGGGCACAGATACGCAGTATTTT. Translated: CASRLAGGGTDTQYF.

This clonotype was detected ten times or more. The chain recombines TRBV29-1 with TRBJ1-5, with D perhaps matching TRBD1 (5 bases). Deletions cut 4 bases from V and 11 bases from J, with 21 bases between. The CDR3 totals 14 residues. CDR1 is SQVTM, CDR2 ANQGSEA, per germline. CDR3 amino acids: CSVGGDRSLWAQHF. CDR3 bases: TGCAGCGTTGGGGGGGACCGCTCCCTTTGGGCCCAGCATTTT.

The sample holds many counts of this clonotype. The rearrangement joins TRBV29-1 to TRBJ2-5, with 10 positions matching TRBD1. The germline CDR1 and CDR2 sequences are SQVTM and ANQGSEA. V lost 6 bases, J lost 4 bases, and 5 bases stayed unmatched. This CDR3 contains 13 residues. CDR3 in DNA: TGCAGCGTCCGGACAGGGGGAGGAGAGACCCAGTACTTC. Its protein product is CSVRTGGGETQYF.

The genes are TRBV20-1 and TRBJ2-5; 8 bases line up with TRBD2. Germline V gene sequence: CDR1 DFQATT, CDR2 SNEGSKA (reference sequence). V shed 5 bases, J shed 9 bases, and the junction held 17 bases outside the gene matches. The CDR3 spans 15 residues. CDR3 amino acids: CSAPDPSSGREAQYF. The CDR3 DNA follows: TGCAGTGCTCCCGATCCTTCTAGCGGGCGTGAGGCCCAGTACTTC.

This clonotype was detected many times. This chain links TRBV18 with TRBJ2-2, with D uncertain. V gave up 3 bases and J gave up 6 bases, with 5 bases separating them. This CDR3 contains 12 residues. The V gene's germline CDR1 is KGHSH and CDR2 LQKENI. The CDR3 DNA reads TGTGCCAGCTCACCGTTTCCCGGGGAGCTGTTTTTT. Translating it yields CASSPFPGELFF.